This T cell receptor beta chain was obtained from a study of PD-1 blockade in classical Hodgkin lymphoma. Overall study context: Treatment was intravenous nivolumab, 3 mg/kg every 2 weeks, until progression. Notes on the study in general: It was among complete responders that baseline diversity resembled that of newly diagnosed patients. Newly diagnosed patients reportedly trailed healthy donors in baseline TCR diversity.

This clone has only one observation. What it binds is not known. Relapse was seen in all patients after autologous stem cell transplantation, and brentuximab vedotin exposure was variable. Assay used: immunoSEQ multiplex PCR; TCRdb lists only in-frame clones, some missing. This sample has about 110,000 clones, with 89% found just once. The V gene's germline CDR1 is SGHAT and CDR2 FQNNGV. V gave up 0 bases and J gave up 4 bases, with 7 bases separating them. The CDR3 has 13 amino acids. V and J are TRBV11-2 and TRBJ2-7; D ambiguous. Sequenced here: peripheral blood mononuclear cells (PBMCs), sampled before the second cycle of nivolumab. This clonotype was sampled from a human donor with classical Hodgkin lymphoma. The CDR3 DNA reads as TGTGCCAGCAGCTTAGAGGCCCTGTACGAGCAGTACTTC. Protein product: CASSLEALYEQYF. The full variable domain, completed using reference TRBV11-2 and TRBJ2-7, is EAGVAQSPRYKIIEKRQSVAFWCNPISGHATLYWYQQILGQGPKLLIQFQNNGVVDDSQLPKDRFSAERLKGVDSTLKIQPAKLEDSAVYLCASSLEALYEQYFGPGTRLTVT.